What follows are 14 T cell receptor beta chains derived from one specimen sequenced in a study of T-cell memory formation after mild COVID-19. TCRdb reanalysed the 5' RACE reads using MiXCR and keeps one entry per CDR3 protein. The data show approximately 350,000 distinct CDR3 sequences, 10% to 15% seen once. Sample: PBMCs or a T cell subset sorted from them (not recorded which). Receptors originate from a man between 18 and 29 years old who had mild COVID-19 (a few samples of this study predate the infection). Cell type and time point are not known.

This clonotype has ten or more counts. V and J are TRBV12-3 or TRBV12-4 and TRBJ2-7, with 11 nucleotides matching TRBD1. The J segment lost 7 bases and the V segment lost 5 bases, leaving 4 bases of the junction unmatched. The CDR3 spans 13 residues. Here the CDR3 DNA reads TGTGCCAGCAGTCCGGGACAGGGGGTGGAGCAGTACGTC. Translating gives CASSPGQGVEQYV.

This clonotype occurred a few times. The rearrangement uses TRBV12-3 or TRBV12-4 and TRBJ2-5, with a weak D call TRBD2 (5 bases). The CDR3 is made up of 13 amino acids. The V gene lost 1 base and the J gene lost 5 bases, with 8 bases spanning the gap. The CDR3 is CASSLGEWETQYF. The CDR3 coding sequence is TGTGCCAGCAGTTTAGGGGAGTGGGAGACCCAGTACTTC.

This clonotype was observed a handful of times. The chain's CDR3 is CASSFLGRGQPQHF. The CDR3 bases are TGTGCCAGCAGTTTTCTGGGAAGGGGTCAGCCCCAGCATTTT. The chain has TRBV12-3 or TRBV12-4 and TRBJ1-5; perhaps TRBD1 as D (5 bases). The CDR3 has 14 amino acids. V was clipped by 3 bases and J by 6 bases, with 12 bases between them.

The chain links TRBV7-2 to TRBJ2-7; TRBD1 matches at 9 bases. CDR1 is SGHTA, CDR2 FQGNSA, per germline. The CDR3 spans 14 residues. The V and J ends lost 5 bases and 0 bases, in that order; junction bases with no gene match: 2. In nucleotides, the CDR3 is TGTGCCAGCAGCCGGACAGGGGCCTCCTACGAGCAGTACTTC. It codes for CASSRTGASYEQYF.

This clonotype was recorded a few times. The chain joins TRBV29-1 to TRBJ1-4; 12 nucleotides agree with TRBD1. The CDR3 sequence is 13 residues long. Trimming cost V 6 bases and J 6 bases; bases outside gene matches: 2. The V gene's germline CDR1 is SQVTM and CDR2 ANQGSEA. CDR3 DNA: TGCAGCGTCGGGACAGGGGGCGATGAAAAACTGTTTTTT. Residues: CSVGTGGDEKLFF. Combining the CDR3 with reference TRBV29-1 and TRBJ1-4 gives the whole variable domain SAVISQKPSRDICQRGTSLTIQCQVDSQVTMMFWYRQQPGQSLTLIATANQGSEATYESGFVIDKFPISRPNLTFSTLTVSNMSPEDSSIYLCSVGTGGDEKLFFGSGTQLSVL.

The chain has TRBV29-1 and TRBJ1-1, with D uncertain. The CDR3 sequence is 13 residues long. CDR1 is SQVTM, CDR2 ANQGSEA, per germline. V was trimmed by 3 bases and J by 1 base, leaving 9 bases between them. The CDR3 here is CSVDKPENTEAFF. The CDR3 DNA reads TGCAGCGTTGACAAGCCAGAGAACACTGAAGCTTTCTTT.

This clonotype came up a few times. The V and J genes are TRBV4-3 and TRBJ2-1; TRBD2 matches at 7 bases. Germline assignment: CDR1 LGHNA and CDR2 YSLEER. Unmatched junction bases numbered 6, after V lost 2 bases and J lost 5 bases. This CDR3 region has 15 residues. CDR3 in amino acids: CASSQRGVIDNEQFF. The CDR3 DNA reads TGCGCCAGCAGCCAACGGGGGGTCATCGACAATGAGCAGTTCTTC.

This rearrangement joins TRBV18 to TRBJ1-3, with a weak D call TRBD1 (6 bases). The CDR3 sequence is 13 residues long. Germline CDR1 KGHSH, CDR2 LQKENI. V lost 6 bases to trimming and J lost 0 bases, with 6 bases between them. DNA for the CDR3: TGTGCCAGCTCGGACAGCTCTGGAAACACCATATATTTT. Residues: CASSDSSGNTIYF. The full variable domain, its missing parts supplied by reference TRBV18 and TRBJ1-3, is NAGVMQNPRHLVRRRGQEARLRCSPMKGHSHVYWYRQLPEEGLKFMVYLQKENIIDESGMPKERFSAEFPKEGPSILRIQQVVRGDSAAYFCASSDSSGNTIYFGEGSWLTVV.

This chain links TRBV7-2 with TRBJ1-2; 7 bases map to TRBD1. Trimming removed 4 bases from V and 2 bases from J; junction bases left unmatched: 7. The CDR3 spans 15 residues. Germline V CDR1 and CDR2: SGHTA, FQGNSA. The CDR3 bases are TGTGCCAGCAGCTACACCGGGACAGCCAACTATGGCTACACCTTC. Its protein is CASSYTGTANYGYTF.

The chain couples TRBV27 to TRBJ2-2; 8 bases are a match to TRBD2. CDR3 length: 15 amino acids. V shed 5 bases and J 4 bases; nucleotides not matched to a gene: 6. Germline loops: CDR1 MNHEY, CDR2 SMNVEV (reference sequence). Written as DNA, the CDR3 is TGTGCCAGCAGTCCCCGGGGGGGGCGCACCGGGGAGCTGTTTTTT. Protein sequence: CASSPRGGRTGELFF.

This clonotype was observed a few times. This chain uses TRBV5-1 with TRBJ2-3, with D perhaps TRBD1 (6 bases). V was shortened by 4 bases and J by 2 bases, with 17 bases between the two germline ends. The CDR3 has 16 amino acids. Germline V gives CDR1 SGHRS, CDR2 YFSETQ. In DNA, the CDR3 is TGCGCCAGCAGCCCACGGACAGTTAAAATCACAGATACGCAGTATTTT. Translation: CASSPRTVKITDTQYF.

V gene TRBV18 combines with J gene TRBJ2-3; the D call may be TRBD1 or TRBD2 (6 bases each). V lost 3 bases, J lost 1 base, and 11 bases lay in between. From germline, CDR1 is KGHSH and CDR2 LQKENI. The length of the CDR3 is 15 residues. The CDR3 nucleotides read TGTGCCAGCTCACCCGGGGGCTACGGCACAGATACGCAGTATTTT. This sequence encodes CASSPGGYGTDTQYF.

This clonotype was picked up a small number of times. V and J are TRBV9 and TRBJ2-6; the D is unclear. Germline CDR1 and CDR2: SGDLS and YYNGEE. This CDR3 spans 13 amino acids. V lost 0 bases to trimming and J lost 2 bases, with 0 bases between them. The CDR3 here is CASSVAGANVLTF. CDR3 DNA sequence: TGTGCCAGCAGCGTAGCTGGGGCCAACGTCCTGACTTTC.

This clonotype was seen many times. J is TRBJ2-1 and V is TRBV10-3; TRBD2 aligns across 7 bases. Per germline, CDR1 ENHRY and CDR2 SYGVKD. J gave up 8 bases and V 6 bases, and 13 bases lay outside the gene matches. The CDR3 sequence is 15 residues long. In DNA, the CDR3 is TGTGCCATCAGCCCGGGGGGAGCGGGTGGGGATGAGCAGTTCTTC. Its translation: CAISPGGAGGDEQFF.